A selection of T cell receptor beta chains follows, all from one sample in a study of CD8 T cells in Susac syndrome. TCRdb fed the immunoSEQ multiplex PCR reads into MiXCR, producing one record per CDR3 protein. The repertoire includes around 300,000 distinct CDR3 sequences, approximately 85% of them detected once, and roughly 0.21% sits in the top ten. Sequencing was carried out using CD8+ T cells from PBMCs. The receptors here all came from a human donor with multiple sclerosis. Both conserved end residues are part of each CDR3. Fields, in order: V gene, CDR3 protein.

v_call: TRBV6-5
cdr3_aa: CASSFATSGLDYEQYF

v_call: TRBV6-5
cdr3_aa: CASSKLQGRYEQYF

v_call: TRBV2
cdr3_aa: CASSGLDRVYGYTF

v_call: TRBV28
cdr3_aa: CASSLLPGSYNEQFF

v_call: TRBV6-5
cdr3_aa: CASSYGAKNEKLFF

v_call: TRBV10-2
cdr3_aa: CASTPGQHFNEQFF

v_call: TRBV27
cdr3_aa: CASSLVYYSYNEQFF

v_call: TRBV6-2/TRBV6-3
cdr3_aa: CASSYLAEGLHNEQFF

v_call: TRBV28
cdr3_aa: CASSLISGRAPNEQFF

v_call: TRBV6-2/TRBV6-3
cdr3_aa: CASSGLRSYEQYF

v_call: TRBV11-2
cdr3_aa: CASSPLGGLAETQYF

v_call: TRBV27
cdr3_aa: CASSPTGRPWFYGYTF

v_call: TRBV6-2/TRBV6-3
cdr3_aa: CASSYVRLSEQYF

v_call: TRBV20-1
cdr3_aa: CSARDFAAPGGDTQYF

v_call: TRBV20-1
cdr3_aa: CSASPERGYEQYF

v_call: TRBV2
cdr3_aa: CASREGTGSNQPQHF

v_call: TRBV7-9
cdr3_aa: CASSLSNQPQHF

v_call: TRBV5-4
cdr3_aa: CASSPGTSGGDEQFF

v_call: TRBV7-2
cdr3_aa: CASSLVPLTDTQYF

v_call: TRBV4-1
cdr3_aa: CASSQGYGSSYNEQFF

v_call: TRBV27
cdr3_aa: CASSFSVNYGYTF

v_call: TRBV7-7
cdr3_aa: CASSLGPWINEQFF

v_call: TRBV6-5
cdr3_aa: CASSPILGVVTEAFF

v_call: TRBV15
cdr3_aa: CATSSTETSGWYNEQFF

v_call: TRBV7-9
cdr3_aa: CASSLILGRGNTGELFF

v_call: TRBV7-2
cdr3_aa: CASSSEGGTYNEQFF

v_call: TRBV20-1
cdr3_aa: CSARDRLTLQETQYF

v_call: TRBV27
cdr3_aa: CASSTLGGAGVHEQYF

v_call: TRBV13
cdr3_aa: CASSPGLGPDTQYF

v_call: TRBV12-5
cdr3_aa: CASGLVQGGVAFF

v_call: TRBV10-2
cdr3_aa: CASRGGLAGVWEQFF

v_call: TRBV14
cdr3_aa: CASSPAVDYGYTF

v_call: TRBV4-3
cdr3_aa: CASSHRTTGELFF

v_call: TRBV30
cdr3_aa: CAWSPPNEQFF

v_call: TRBV13
cdr3_aa: CASSLLNVGNEQFF

v_call: TRBV9
cdr3_aa: CASSVSFLTDTQYF

v_call: TRBV5-6
cdr3_aa: CASSAGHPEQFF

v_call: TRBV12-3/TRBV12-4
cdr3_aa: CASGGTSGTYEQYF

v_call: TRBV6-2/TRBV6-3
cdr3_aa: CASSDPGDNEQFF

v_call: TRBV20-1
cdr3_aa: CSAGKTGEDEQYF

v_call: TRBV6-5
cdr3_aa: CASSYALAGVYNEQFF

v_call: TRBV27
cdr3_aa: CASSTGTVITFEQFF

v_call: TRBV2
cdr3_aa: CASLAVTQYF

v_call: TRBV6-2/TRBV6-3
cdr3_aa: CASSYYGGEWDEQFF

v_call: TRBV29-1
cdr3_aa: CSVRPGWETEAFF

v_call: TRBV9
cdr3_aa: CASSTDNTEAFF

v_call: TRBV28
cdr3_aa: CASSTDVGGESSGANVLTF

v_call: TRBV9
cdr3_aa: CASSVATDTANTGELFF

v_call: TRBV2
cdr3_aa: CASNGGEQFF

v_call: TRBV6-5
cdr3_aa: CASSYSPGLAYNEQFF

v_call: TRBV11-2
cdr3_aa: CASSLDKGYTEAFF

v_call: TRBV7-8
cdr3_aa: CASSPRTGQGAGETQYF

v_call: TRBV24-1
cdr3_aa: CATSDQGIDQPQHF

v_call: TRBV28
cdr3_aa: CASSSSTGYEQYF

v_call: TRBV19
cdr3_aa: CASSTRAEDEQFF

v_call: TRBV4-1
cdr3_aa: CASSQEKAGLNYGYTF

v_call: TRBV6-1
cdr3_aa: CASSGGISNQPQHF